What follows describes a single T cell receptor beta chain. Some clones are missing from TCRdb's copy, which holds only in-frame ones; the method was immunoSEQ multiplex PCR. The sample lists some 210,000 clones, roughly 87% seen once, with around a tenth in the top ten. The data stem from a study of blood T cell repertoires in COVID-19. About the research overall: Sites across the United States, Italy and Spain contributed samples from acute and convalescent COVID-19.

Trimming removed 2 bases from V and 7 bases from J, with 19 bases in between. Germline V gene data show CDR1 as SGHNT and CDR2 as YYREEE (reference sequence). CDR3 length: 16 residues. The chain recombines TRBV5-4 with TRBJ2-1, with a weak D call TRBD1 (9 bases). Source material: PBMCs or T cells enriched from blood (not recorded which). The receptor's source is a man in his late teens or twenties with acute COVID-19. Here the CDR3 DNA reads TGTGCCAGCAGCTTCAGGTTAGCGGGACAGGGTAATGAGCAGTTCTTC. Translating gives CASSFRLAGQGNEQFF.